This T cell receptor beta chain comes out of a study of blood T cell repertoires in COVID-19. This CDR3 region has 14 residues. The V end lost 2 bases, the J end lost 5 bases, and 13 bases lay between the germline ends. Per the germline V gene, CDR1 is SEHNR and CDR2 is FQNEAQ (reference sequence). Participants were aged roughly 18 to 90 years, lived in about two dozen US areas, and enrolled virtually. This clone has only one observation. Under the authors' procedure: From reference gene primer amplification, estimates of nucleated cell counts were derived. Assay used: immunoSEQ multiplex PCR; TCRdb lists only in-frame clones, some missing. That table is the source of V, J and clone size, and D and trimming were worked out from the DNA. The repertoire holds about 260,000 clones, 80% to 95% seen once, with 2.5% to 3% in the top ten.

The sample comprised PBMCs or T cells enriched from blood (not recorded which). The receptor comes from a man aged 40-49 years who had been exposed to COVID-19. The V gene is TRBV7-9, the J gene TRBJ2-7; D perhaps matches TRBD2 (6 bases). CDR3 loop: CASSLQSDYDEQYF. CDR3 DNA sequence: TGTGCCAGCAGCTTACAGTCGGACTACGACGAGCAGTACTTC.